This T cell receptor (beta chain) was sequenced during a study of vaccination effects on CD4 cells after COVID-19. Here immunoSEQ multiplex PCR was the method, and the copy in TCRdb shows in-frame clones only, minus some. The sample lists under 70,000 clones, over 70% seen once, with around 2.4% in the top ten. Turning to this clone: The antigen remains undetermined.

Study observations and caveats: The vaccine-induced clones of healthy vaccinees included only 1 of 255 that cross-reacted with common cold coronaviruses.

CDR3 length equals 14 residues. V was pared by 1 base and J by 4 bases, with 10 bases between. Germline lookup yields CDR1 SGHTA and CDR2 FQGTGA. Having been cultured for 10 days, the cells underwent CD4+ T cell isolation. Two-dose vaccination with either BNT162b2 or mRNA-1273 was given to the participants. It was on days 3 and 7 that half the medium was replaced with IL-2 medium. This clonotype originated in a human donor who received a COVID-19 vaccine. This chain links TRBV7-3 with TRBJ1-1, with no clear D. The source material was CD4+ T cells from PBMCs cultured without peptide, sampled after COVID-19 vaccination. The CDR3 loop reads CASSLMRVGTEAFF. CDR3 nucleotide sequence: TGTGCCAGCAGCTTAATGAGGGTTGGCACTGAAGCTTTCTTT.